This TCR beta chain stems from a study of T cell responses to AZD1222 COVID-19 vaccine. Sequencing was performed with immunoSEQ multiplex PCR; in TCRdb, only in-frame clones are kept and a portion is missing. The sample lists 140,000 or so clones, just over 85% occurring once. This material consisted of peripheral blood, taken 28 days after the second AZD1222 dose. The sequence was collected from an adult who received the AZD1222 COVID-19 vaccine.

The CDR3 DNA follows: TGTGCCTGGAGTGCCCAGGGGAACACTGAAGCTTTCTTT. It yields the protein CAWSAQGNTEAFF. The rearrangement uses TRBV30 and TRBJ1-1, with D perhaps matching TRBD1 (5 bases). The germline V and J ends were trimmed by 1 base and 1 base, with 7 bases remaining between them. There are 13 residues in the CDR3. CDR1 is GTSNPN and CDR2 is SVGIG in the germline V gene (reference sequence). The full variable domain, with the rest looked up from reference TRBV30 and TRBJ1-1, is SQTIHQWPATLVQPVGSPLSLECTVEGTSNPNLYWYRQAAGRGLQLLFYSVGIGQISSEVPQNLSASRPQDRQFILSSKKLLLSDSGFYLCAWSAQGNTEAFFGQGTRLTVV.